The 4 T cell receptor beta chains reported below all come from one sample, sequenced in a study of T-cell memory formation after mild COVID-19. Each CDR3 protein is one row after TCRdb ran MiXCR on the 5' RACE reads. The repertoire includes about 560,000 distinct CDR3 sequences, about 22% of them detected once, and under 8.5% sits in the top ten. The sequenced sample consisted of PBMCs or a T cell subset sorted from them (not recorded which). The receptor source for this set is an adult woman who had mild COVID-19 (a few samples of this study predate the infection). Cell type and time point are not known.

This clonotype occurred many times. The V gene is TRBV7-8, the J gene TRBJ1-5; the match to TRBD1 covers 7 bases. The V gene's germline CDR1 is SGHVS and CDR2 FQNEAQ. V dropped 1 base and J dropped 7; count of bases not matched to a gene: 7. The CDR3 runs 15 residues. DNA of the CDR3: TGTGCCAGCAGCTTAGGGGCAGGGGGAGGACAGCCCCAGCATTTT. Its protein is CASSLGAGGGQPQHF.

This clonotype was counted once. The chain joins TRBV9 to TRBJ2-3; 7 bases line up with TRBD2. Losses at the gene ends were 4 bases for V and 2 bases for J; bases not matched to a gene: 7. CDR3 length: 15 amino acids. CDR1 and CDR2 (germline): SGDLS, YYNGEE. CDR3 coding DNA: TGTGCCAGCAGCATATCGGGGGGTGACACAGATACGCAGTATTTT. Translating it yields CASSISGGDTDTQYF.

This clonotype was picked up a small number of times. The J gene is TRBJ2-1, the V gene TRBV12-3 or TRBV12-4; 10 nucleotides agree with TRBD2. This CDR3 comprises 17 residues. After removal of 5 bases from V and 0 bases from J, the junction contained 7 bases not matched to a gene. CDR3 protein: CASSGLAEGSSYNEQFF. The DNA for the CDR3 is TGTGCCAGCAGTGGACTAGCGGAGGGAAGCTCCTACAATGAGCAGTTCTTC.

The chain has TRBV7-9 and TRBJ2-7; D gene ambiguous. V gave up 5 bases and J gave up 5 bases, with 16 bases separating them. From germline, CDR1 is SEHNR and CDR2 FQNEAQ (reference sequence). The CDR3 covers 14 residues. CDR3 sequence: CASSAPGMKNEQYF. The CDR3 DNA reads TGTGCCAGCAGCGCACCTGGGATGAAGAACGAGCAGTACTTC. The variable domain in full, with the rest retrieved from reference TRBV7-9 and TRBJ2-7, is DTGVSQNPRHKITKRGQNVTFRCDPISEHNRLYWYRQTLGQGPEFLTYFQNEAQLEKSRLLSDRFSAERPKGSFSTLEIQRTEQGDSAMYLCASSAPGMKNEQYFGPGTRLTVT.